One sample yielded the 6 T cell receptor beta chains listed below, sequenced in a study of shared clonotypes between healthy human individuals. Clones were read by immunoSEQ multiplex PCR, and TCRdb kept only the in-frame ones, dropping some. The sample contains 1.6 million or so clones, around 97% of which appear only once. Sequencing was carried out using naive CD4+ T cells sorted from blood. Subset given: CD45RA+ positively selected. The receptor set was obtained from a man under 40 in good health.

This chain connects TRBV11-3 to TRBJ2-1; D not certain. The germline V gene encodes CDR1 SGHNT and CDR2 YENEEA. The CDR3 loop spans 16 amino acids. V was shortened by 1 base and J by 0 bases, with 10 bases between the two germline ends. The CDR3 region is CASSLGSDVSYNEQFF. CDR3 in DNA: TGTGCCAGCAGCTTAGGGTCAGATGTCTCCTACAATGAGCAGTTCTTC.

This chain links TRBV6-6 with TRBJ2-5; TRBD1 matches 12 bases. V shed 4 bases and J 4 bases; nucleotides not matched to a gene: 4. In germline, CDR1 is MNHNY, CDR2 SVGAGI (reference sequence). This CDR3 is built from 15 residues. The CDR3 region is CASSWGTGGGETQYF. CDR3 in DNA: TGTGCCAGCAGTTGGGGGACAGGGGGCGGAGAGACCCAGTACTTC.

The genes are TRBV29-1 and TRBJ2-2; 9 nucleotides agree with TRBD1. Germline V gene lookup returns CDR1 SQVTM and CDR2 ANQGSEA. CDR3 length equals 15 residues. After removal of 7 bases from V and 5 bases from J, the junction contained 11 bases not matched to a gene. CDR3 DNA sequence: TGCAGCGACAAGACGGGACAGGGAACAACCGGGGAGCTGTTTTTT. Its protein product is CSDKTGQGTTGELFF.

The chain joins TRBV5-1 to TRBJ2-2; a weak D match, TRBD2 (5 bases). The CDR3 consists of 15 residues. The germline gives CDR1 SGHRS, CDR2 YFSETQ. The ends were cut back, 2 bases at V and 3 bases at J, with 11 bases in the middle. Here the CDR3 DNA reads TGCGCCAGCAGCTTCTCGACGGACTACACCGGGGAGCTGTTTTTT. This translates into CASSFSTDYTGELFF.

This chain uses TRBV7-2 with TRBJ1-4; D may be TRBD1 (6 bases). V was clipped by 5 bases and J by 8 bases, with 18 bases between them. Germline V gene sequence: CDR1 SGHTA, CDR2 FQGNSA. This CDR3 contains 15 residues. In nucleotides, the CDR3 is TGTGCCAGCAGCCCAGAGGGGGGCGAATGGGAAAAACTGTTTTTT. Translation gives CASSPEGGEWEKLFF.

This clone was picked up a small number of times. This chain uses TRBV5-1 with TRBJ1-4; maybe TRBD1 (6 bases). V shed 1 base and J shed 8 bases, with 6 bases lying between them. Germline values: CDR1 SGHRS, CDR2 YFSETQ. This CDR3 has 12 residues. CDR3 bases: TGCGCCAGCAGCTTGAGGGGGGAAAAACTGTTTTTT. Encoded protein: CASSLRGEKLFF. The complete variable domain, with remaining parts taken from reference TRBV5-1 and TRBJ1-4, reads KAGVTQTPRYLIKTRGQQVTLSCSPISGHRSVSWYQQTPGQGLQFLFEYFSETQRNKGNFPGRFSGRQFSNSRSEMNVSTLELGDSALYLCASSLRGEKLFFGSGTQLSVL.